The 19 T cell receptor beta chains reported below all come from one sample, sequenced in a study of cytomegalovirus exposure and HLA in healthy donors. PCR employed 60 Vbeta and 13 Jbeta primers. This table comes from immunoSEQ multiplex PCR, and its TCRdb copy is limited to in-frame clones, with some not included. The table shows about 150,000 clones, with approximately 80% occurring only once. Sequencing was carried out using PBMCs. These receptors all stem from a man between 40 and 49 years old in good health and CMV-seropositive.

This chain joins TRBV4-1 and TRBJ2-3; TRBD2 matches 9 bases. Germline V gene sequence: CDR1 MGHRA, CDR2 YSYEKL. CDR3 length equals 18 residues. The V and J ends lost 1 base and 3 bases, in that order; junction bases with no gene match: 11. Here the CDR3 DNA reads TGCGCCAGCAGCCAAGGGTTTGGTAGCGGGAGTCGTACAGATACGCAGTATTTT. Its translation is CASSQGFGSGSRTDTQYF.

This chain links TRBV2 with TRBJ1-2; D gene unclear. V lost 1 base and J 5 bases, leaving 5 bases between the germline ends. Germline CDR1 reads SNHLY; CDR2 reads FYNNEI. There are 12 residues in the CDR3. CDR3 residues: CASSEEPYGYTF. DNA of the CDR3: TGTGCCAGCAGTGAAGAGCCATATGGCTACACCTTC.

The chain combines TRBV19 with TRBJ1-2; 12 positions agree with TRBD1. V lost 4 bases, J lost 6 bases, and 9 bases stayed unmatched. This CDR3 contains 16 residues. Germline lookup yields CDR1 LNHDA and CDR2 SQIVND (reference sequence). The CDR3 nucleotides read TGTGCCAGTAGTACCCCGGGACAGGGGGCTATGCATGGCTACACCTTC. It is translated as CASSTPGQGAMHGYTF.

The chain recombines TRBV6-5 with TRBJ2-2; TRBD2 agrees at 9 bases. Germline-derived CDR1 and CDR2 are MNHEY and SVGAGI. The V and J ends lost 5 bases and 4 bases, in that order; junction bases with no gene match: 5. This CDR3 is built from 15 residues. The CDR3 loop reads CASSPGLAVTGELFF. CDR3 sequence (DNA): TGTGCCAGCAGTCCGGGACTAGCTGTCACCGGGGAGCTGTTTTTT.

The chain is built from TRBV5-4 and TRBJ2-5, with 10 bases matching TRBD2. The ends lost 5 bases at V and 5 bases at J; junction bases unmatched: 9. The CDR3 runs to 15 residues. Germline CDR1 reads SGHNT; CDR2 reads YYREEE (reference sequence). CDR3 in amino acids: CASSSEREGRETQYF. In DNA, the CDR3 is TGTGCCAGCAGTTCTGAGCGGGAGGGCCGGGAGACCCAGTACTTC.

The genes are TRBV15 and TRBJ2-1; 7 bases are shared with TRBD2. The CDR3 runs 16 residues. With 4 bases clipped from V and 0 bases from J, the junction kept 6 bases outside the gene matches. The germline V gene encodes CDR1 LNHNV and CDR2 YYDKDF (reference sequence). CDR3 amino acids: CATSTLADSSYNEQFF. CDR3 bases: TGTGCCACCAGCACCCTAGCGGATAGCTCCTACAATGAGCAGTTCTTC.

The chain uses TRBV19 and TRBJ2-7; TRBD1 might be the D (5 bases). Deletions cut 5 bases from V and 6 bases from J, with 11 bases between. The germline gives CDR1 LNHDA, CDR2 SQIVND (reference sequence). There are 12 residues in the CDR3. In DNA, the CDR3 is TGTGCCAGTAGTGGGGCAGGGCTCGAGCAGTACTTC. Protein sequence: CASSGAGLEQYF.

V and J are TRBV7-2 and TRBJ2-1; no clear D. The CDR3 consists of 12 residues. CDR1 SGHTA and CDR2 FQGNSA come from the germline V gene. V was pared by 5 bases and J by 1 base, with 3 bases between. This CDR3 reads CASSPSYNEQFF. The CDR3 DNA is TGTGCCAGCAGCCCGTCCTACAATGAGCAGTTCTTC.

The chain has TRBV16 and TRBJ2-7; 7 bases line up with TRBD1. Germline V gives CDR1 KGHSY, CDR2 FQNENV. The V and J ends lost 0 bases and 3 bases, in that order; junction bases with no gene match: 5. The CDR3 consists of 15 residues. CDR3 in amino acids: CASSQSGRGIYEQYF. DNA of the CDR3: TGTGCCAGCAGCCAATCGGGCAGGGGGATCTACGAGCAGTACTTC.

The chain employs TRBV7-2 and TRBJ1-2; D is unresolved. Germline lookup yields CDR1 SGHTA and CDR2 FQGNSA. Trimming took off 1 base at V and 8 bases at J, with 17 bases between the two ends. The CDR3 length is 15 residues. The DNA of the CDR3 is TGTGCCAGCAGCTTAGGCGCAGCCCATACCGGGGGCTACACCTTC. Its protein is CASSLGAAHTGGYTF.

This chain joins TRBV6-5 and TRBJ1-1; no clear D gene. V lost 3 bases and J lost 1, with 12 bases in between. The CDR3 covers 15 residues. The germline V gene encodes CDR1 MNHEY and CDR2 SVGAGI. CDR3 DNA: TGTGCCAGCAGTTATCCAAGCGTGGGGAACACTGAAGCTTTCTTT. Translated, it gives CASSYPSVGNTEAFF.

This chain links TRBV15 with TRBJ1-4, with a possible D match to TRBD1 (6 bases). V lost 0 bases and J 8 bases, leaving 16 bases between the germline ends. The CDR3 has 16 residues. CDR1 is LNHNV and CDR2 is YYDKDF in the germline V gene (reference sequence). The CDR3 here is CATSRDRFGGGEKLFF. As DNA, the CDR3 is TGTGCCACCAGCAGAGATCGGTTTGGGGGGGGCGAAAAACTGTTTTTT.

J is TRBJ1-6 and V is TRBV9; weak D call: TRBD1 (5 bases). Trimming left V 3 bases short and J 8 bases short, with 21 bases between. The CDR3 sequence is 17 residues long. Germline CDR1 is SGDLS and CDR2 is YYNGEE. DNA of the CDR3: TGTGCCAGCAGCGCCTCGTTAGATGGGCAGGGTTATTCACCCCTCCACTTT. This gives the protein CASSASLDGQGYSPLHF.

The rearrangement joins TRBV5-4 to TRBJ2-1, with TRBD2 matching 7 bases. The CDR3 extends over 14 amino acids. Trimming cost V 0 bases and J 7 bases; bases outside gene matches: 4. The germline V gene has CDR1 SGHNT and CDR2 YYREEE (reference sequence). CDR3 coding DNA: TGTGCCAGCAGCTTGGGACTAGCAGCGAATGAGCAGTTCTTC. Its protein is CASSLGLAANEQFF.

CDR3 bases: TGTGCCAGCAGTTACCCGATGAGGGACAGAACCTACGAGCAGTACTTC. It translates to CASSYPMRDRTYEQYF. V and J are TRBV6-5 and TRBJ2-7, with 7 positions matching TRBD1. V dropped 2 bases and J dropped 2; count of bases not matched to a gene: 9. The CDR3 runs to 16 residues. The V gene's germline CDR1 is MNHEY and CDR2 SVGAGI.

The V gene is TRBV27, the J gene TRBJ1-2, with 7 bases lining up with TRBD1. The CDR3 has 14 residues. Germline V gene lookup returns CDR1 MNHEY and CDR2 SMNVEV (reference sequence). J gave up 8 bases and V 3 bases, and 9 bases lay outside the gene matches. CDR3 sequence reads: CASSFHDRVGGYTF. The CDR3 coding sequence is TGTGCCAGCAGTTTCCACGACAGGGTGGGGGGCTACACCTTC.

The chain recombines TRBV4-1 with TRBJ1-5, with 8 bases identical to TRBD1. CDR1 is MGHRA, CDR2 YSYEKL, per germline. The CDR3 consists of 17 residues. Trimming at V came to 1 base and at J to 3 bases, leaving 8 bases not matched to a gene. For the CDR3, the DNA is TGCGCCAGCAGCCAAGCCTCCGGGACAGGCGTCAATCAGCCCCAGCATTTT. The encoded protein is CASSQASGTGVNQPQHF.

The chain recombines TRBV19 with TRBJ2-7; 8 positions match TRBD2. This CDR3 comprises 15 residues. Germline assignment: CDR1 LNHDA and CDR2 SQIVND (reference sequence). After removal of 5 bases from V and 4 bases from J, the junction contained 10 bases not matched to a gene. The CDR3 reads CASSPGLGTSYEQYF. The CDR3 DNA follows: TGTGCCAGTAGTCCGGGACTAGGCACATCTTACGAGCAGTACTTC. Complete variable domain (other parts from reference TRBV19 and TRBJ2-7): DGGITQSPKYLFRKEGQNVTLSCEQNLNHDAMYWYRQDPGQGLRLIYYSQIVNDFQKGDIAEGYSVSREKKESFPLTVTSAQKNPTAFYLCASSPGLGTSYEQYFGPGTRLTVT.

V is TRBV2 and J is TRBJ2-3; 9 bases fit TRBD1. Germline CDR1 SNHLY, CDR2 FYNNEI. Losses at the gene ends were 5 bases for V and 4 bases for J; bases not matched to a gene: 4. The CDR3 runs 14 residues. CDR3 in DNA: TGTGCCAGCAGTTGGACAGGGGCCGCAGATACGCAGTATTTT. Translation gives CASSWTGAADTQYF.